This TCR beta chain was retrieved from a study of blood T cells in healthy people across ages. The ends were cut back, 3 bases at V and 6 bases at J, with 17 bases in the middle. The CDR3 runs 14 residues. Germline V lookup: CDR1 DFQATT, CDR2 SNEGSKA (reference sequence). Alongside a J-beta primer mix, a sample-barcoded 5' primer served in a second PCR lasting roughly 6 to 12 cycles. Each CDR3 protein gets one entry after TCRdb re-called the 5' RACE reads with MiXCR. In the table there are under 850,000 distinct CDR3 sequences, 35% to 40% of which are singletons. The TCR originated in a man aged 18 to 35 in good health. Sequencing was done on a sample of blood. The genes are TRBV20-1 and TRBJ1-2, with D tentatively TRBD1 (5 bases). The chain's CDR3 is CSARSAGTFDGYTF. DNA for the CDR3: TGCAGTGCTAGGTCGGCAGGGACCTTCGATGGCTACACCTTC.